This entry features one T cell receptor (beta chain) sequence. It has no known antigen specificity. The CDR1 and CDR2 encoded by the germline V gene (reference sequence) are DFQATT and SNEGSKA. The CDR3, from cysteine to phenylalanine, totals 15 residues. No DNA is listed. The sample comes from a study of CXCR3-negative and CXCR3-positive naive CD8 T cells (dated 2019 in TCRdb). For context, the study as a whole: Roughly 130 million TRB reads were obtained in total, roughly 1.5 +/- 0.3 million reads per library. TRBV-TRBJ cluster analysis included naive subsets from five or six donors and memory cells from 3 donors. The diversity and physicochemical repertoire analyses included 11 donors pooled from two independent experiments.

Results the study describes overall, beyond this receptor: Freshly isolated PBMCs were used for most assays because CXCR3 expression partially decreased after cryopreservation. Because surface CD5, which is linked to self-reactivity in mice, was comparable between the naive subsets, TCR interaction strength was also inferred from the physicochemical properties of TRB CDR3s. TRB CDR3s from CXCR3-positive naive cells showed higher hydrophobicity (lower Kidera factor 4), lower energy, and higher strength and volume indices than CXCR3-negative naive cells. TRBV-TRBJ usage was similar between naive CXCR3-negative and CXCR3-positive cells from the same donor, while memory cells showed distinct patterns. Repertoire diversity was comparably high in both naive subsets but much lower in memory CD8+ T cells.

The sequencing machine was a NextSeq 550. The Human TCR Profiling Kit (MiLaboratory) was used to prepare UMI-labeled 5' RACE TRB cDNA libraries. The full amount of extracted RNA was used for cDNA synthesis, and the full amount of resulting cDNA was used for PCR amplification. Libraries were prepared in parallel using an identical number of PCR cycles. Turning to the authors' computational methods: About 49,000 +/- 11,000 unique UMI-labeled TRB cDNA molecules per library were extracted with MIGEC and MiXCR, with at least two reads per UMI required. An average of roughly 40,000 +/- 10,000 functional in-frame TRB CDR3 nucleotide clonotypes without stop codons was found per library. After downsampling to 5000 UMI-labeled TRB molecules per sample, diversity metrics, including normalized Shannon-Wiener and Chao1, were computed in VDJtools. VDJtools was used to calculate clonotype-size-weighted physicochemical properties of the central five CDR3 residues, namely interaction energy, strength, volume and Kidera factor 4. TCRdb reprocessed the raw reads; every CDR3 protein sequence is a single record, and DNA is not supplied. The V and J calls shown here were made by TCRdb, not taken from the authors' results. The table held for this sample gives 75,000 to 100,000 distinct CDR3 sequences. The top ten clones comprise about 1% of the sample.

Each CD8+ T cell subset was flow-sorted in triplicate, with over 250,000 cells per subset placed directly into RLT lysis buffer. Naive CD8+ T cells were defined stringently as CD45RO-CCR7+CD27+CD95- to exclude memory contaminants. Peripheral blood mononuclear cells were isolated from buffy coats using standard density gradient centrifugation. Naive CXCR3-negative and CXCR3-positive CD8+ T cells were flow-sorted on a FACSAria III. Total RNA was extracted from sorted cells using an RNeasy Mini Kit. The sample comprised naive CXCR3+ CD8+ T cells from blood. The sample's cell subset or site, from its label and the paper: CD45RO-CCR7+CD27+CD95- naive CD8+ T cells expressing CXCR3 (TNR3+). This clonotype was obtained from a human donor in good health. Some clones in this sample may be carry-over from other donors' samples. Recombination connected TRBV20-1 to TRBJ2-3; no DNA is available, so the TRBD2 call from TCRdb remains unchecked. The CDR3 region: CSARSAGGPEDTQYF.